Reported below is one T cell receptor (beta chain). Trimming cost V 8 bases and J 0 bases, with 5 bases left between them. The CDR3 length is 12 residues. Germline lookup yields CDR1 MNHEY and CDR2 SMNVEV (reference sequence). One entry per CDR3 protein results from TCRdb running MiXCR on the reads. The data show over 750 distinct CDR3 sequences, under 90% seen once. The TCR library was made from RNA that had been extracted from PBMCs in TRIzol. The sample originates from a study of regulatory T cells in long-lasting Graves disease. The V gene is TRBV27, the J gene TRBJ2-4; D is perhaps TRBD2 (5 bases). Sample: peripheral blood mononuclear cells (PBMCs), taken with antithyroid drug treatment, in newly diagnosed or persistent Graves disease (not recorded which). This receptor was obtained from a woman younger than 35 with Graves disease. The CDR3 spells CASRGAKNIQYF. The CDR3 DNA reads TGTGCCAGCCGGGGAGCCAAAAACATTCAGTACTTC.